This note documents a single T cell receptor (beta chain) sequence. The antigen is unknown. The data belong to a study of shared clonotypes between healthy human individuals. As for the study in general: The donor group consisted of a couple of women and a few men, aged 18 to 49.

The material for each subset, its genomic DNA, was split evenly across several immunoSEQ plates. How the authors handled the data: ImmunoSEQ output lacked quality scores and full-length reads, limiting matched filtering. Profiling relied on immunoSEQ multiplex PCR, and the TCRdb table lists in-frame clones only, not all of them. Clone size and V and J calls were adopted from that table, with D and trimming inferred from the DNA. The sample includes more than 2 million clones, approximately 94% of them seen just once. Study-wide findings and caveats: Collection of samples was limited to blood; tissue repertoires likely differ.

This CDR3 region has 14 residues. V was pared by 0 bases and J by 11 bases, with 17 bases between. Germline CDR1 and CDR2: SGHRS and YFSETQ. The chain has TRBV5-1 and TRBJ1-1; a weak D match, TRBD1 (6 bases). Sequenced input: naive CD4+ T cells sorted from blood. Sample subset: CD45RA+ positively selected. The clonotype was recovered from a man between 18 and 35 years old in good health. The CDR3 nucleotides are TGCGCCAGCAGCTTGGCTAGGGCAGGGGAGGTCGCTTTCTTT. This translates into CASSLARAGEVAFF.